The 30 T cell receptor beta chains reported below all come from one sample, sequenced in a study. MiXCR, run by TCRdb on the 5' RACE reads, gives a single entry per CDR3 protein. The sample yields some 450 distinct CDR3 sequences, 20% to 25% seen once. The sample comprised central memory T cells from blood PBMCs. Subset indicated: central memory CD4+ T cells. These receptors all come from a female donor with HIV.

This clonotype qualifies as large. The chain links TRBV30 to TRBJ1-1; D gene unclear. Germline loops: CDR1 GTSNPN, CDR2 SVGIG (reference sequence). V was cut by 2 bases and J by 5 bases, with 6 bases left in between. The CDR3 length is 11 residues. This chain's CDR3 is CAWSSRTEAFF. The CDR3 region has the DNA TGTGCCTGGAGTTCTAGAACTGAAGCTTTCTTT.

This clonotype was observed a handful of times. The V call is TRBV7-7, the J call TRBJ2-2; D is ambiguous. V gave up 0 bases and J gave up 0 bases, with 14 bases separating them. Germline values: CDR1 SSHAT, CDR2 FNYEAQ (reference sequence). The CDR3 is 18 amino acids. The chain's CDR3 is CASSLAPTWKTNTGELFF. As DNA, the CDR3 is TGTGCCAGCAGCTTAGCACCAACCTGGAAGACGAACACCGGGGAGCTGTTTTTT.

This clonotype was observed a few times. The gene calls are TRBV7-7 and TRBJ1-5; possible D gene TRBD1, 6 bases. There are 16 residues in the CDR3. Germline-derived CDR1 and CDR2 are SSHAT and FNYEAQ (reference sequence). The ends were cut back, 5 bases at V and 0 bases at J, with 14 bases in the middle. CDR3 sequence: CASSDRDTNSNQPQHF. Here the CDR3 DNA reads TGTGCCAGCAGCGACCGGGACACTAATAGCAATCAGCCCCAGCATTTT.

This clonotype was found a few times. The CDR3 here is CAWSAGSIDTQYF. The CDR3 coding sequence is TGTGCCTGGAGTGCAGGGAGTATTGATACGCAGTATTTT. The chain employs TRBV30 and TRBJ2-3; D possibly matches TRBD1 or TRBD2 (5 bases each). Trimming stripped 1 base from V and 6 bases from J, with 11 bases between. Germline values: CDR1 GTSNPN, CDR2 SVGIG (reference sequence). CDR3 size: 13 residues. Filled out from reference TRBV30 and TRBJ2-3, the complete variable domain reads SQTIHQWPATLVQPVGSPLSLECTVEGTSNPNLYWYRQAAGRGLQLLFYSVGIGQISSEVPQNLSASRPQDRQFILSSKKLLLSDSGFYLCAWSAGSIDTQYFGPGTRLTVL.

The chain recombines TRBV3-1 with TRBJ1-5; D might be TRBD1 (6 bases). With 0 bases removed from V and 6 bases from J, the gap between germline ends came to 12 bases. This CDR3 contains 15 residues. Germline V lookup: CDR1 LGHDT, CDR2 YNNKEL (reference sequence). The CDR3 DNA follows: TGTGCCAGCAGCCAAGACTCGGGAGGGGGTCAGCCCCAGCATTTT. Translating it yields CASSQDSGGGQPQHF. The full variable domain, its missing parts supplied by reference TRBV3-1 and TRBJ1-5, is DTAVSQTPKYLVTQMGNDKSIKCEQNLGHDTMYWYKQDSKKFLKIMFSYNNKELIINETVPNRFSPKSPDKAHLNLHINSLELGDSAVYFCASSQDSGGGQPQHFGDGTRLSIL.

This sequence joins TRBV7-3 and TRBJ1-1; D is undetermined. Per germline, CDR1 SGHTA and CDR2 FQGTGA. Between the trimmed V and J ends, which lost 5 bases and 4 bases, there was a span of 14 bases. The CDR3 loop spans 14 amino acids. CDR3 sequence: CASSQNQDSTEAFF. The CDR3 DNA sequence: TGTGCCAGCAGCCAAAATCAGGATAGCACTGAAGCTTTCTTT.

The chain uses TRBV20-1 and TRBJ1-6; a weak D match, TRBD1 (5 bases). Germline CDR1 and CDR2: DFQATT and SNEGSKA (reference sequence). V lost 4 bases, J lost 8 bases, and 12 bases lay in between. The CDR3 length is 13 residues. The CDR3 is CSANEGAYSPLHF. The CDR3 DNA follows: TGCAGTGCTAATGAAGGGGCTTATTCACCCCTCCACTTT.

This clonotype was observed a few times. J is TRBJ2-1 and V is TRBV10-3, with 12 bases identical to TRBD2. V lost 8 bases to trimming and J lost 9 bases; unmatched junction nucleotides: 8. The CDR3 is made up of 14 amino acids. Germline V gene lookup returns CDR1 ENHRY and CDR2 SYGVKD. The CDR3 DNA reads as TGTGCCATCGGAACTAGCGGGGGGCTGACTGAGCAGTTCTTC. Residues: CAIGTSGGLTEQFF.

The chain uses TRBV4-1 and TRBJ1-2; no clear D. Germline CDR1 MGHRA, CDR2 YSYEKL. The CDR3 contains 15 residues. V lost 1 base, J lost 2 bases, and 11 bases lay in between. CDR3 sequence: CASSQGGIGNYGYTF. The CDR3 DNA is TGCGCCAGCAGCCAAGGAGGGATTGGAAACTATGGCTACACCTTC.

The rearrangement links TRBV11-3 to TRBJ1-5; unclear D gene. Germline V lookup: CDR1 SGHNT, CDR2 YENEEA. V lost 5 bases and J 5 bases, leaving 10 bases between the germline ends. The CDR3 totals 13 residues. Here the CDR3 DNA reads TGTGCCAGCAGCGTCGACGCCCATCAGCCCCAGCATTTT. This gives the protein CASSVDAHQPQHF.

The V and J genes are TRBV11-3 and TRBJ1-1, with TRBD1 as a possible D gene (6 bases). Trimming cost V 0 bases and J 11 bases, with 13 bases left between them. The germline CDR1 and CDR2 sequences are SGHNT and YENEEA. The CDR3 extends over 13 amino acids. CDR3 coding DNA: TGTGCCAGCAGCTTAGATAGGGACACAGATGCTTTCTTT. It yields the protein CASSLDRDTDAFF. The full variable domain, in which reference TRBV11-3 and TRBJ1-1 provide the parts outside the CDR3, is EAGVVQSPRYKIIEKKQPVAFWCNPISGHNTLYWYLQNLGQGPELLIRYENEEAVDDSQLPKDRFSAERLKGVDSTLKIQPAELGDSAVYLCASSLDRDTDAFFGQGTRLTVV.

The rearrangement uses TRBV6-1 and TRBJ2-1; no reliable D call. Germline CDR1 is MNHNS and CDR2 is SASEGT. V gave up 7 bases and J gave up 2 bases, with 3 bases separating them. The CDR3 has 11 residues. The CDR3 DNA reads TGTGCCAGCAACCCCTACAATGAGCAGTTCTTC. This translates into CASNPYNEQFF.

This chain connects TRBV10-3 to TRBJ2-5; D unclear. This CDR3 is 13 amino acids long. The germline gives CDR1 ENHRY, CDR2 SYGVKD. V was clipped by 6 bases and J by 2 bases, with 10 bases between them. The CDR3 spells CAIRTVIQETQYF. As DNA, the CDR3 is TGTGCCATCAGAACCGTTATTCAAGAGACCCAGTACTTC.

The chain combines TRBV30 with TRBJ1-5, with D perhaps matching TRBD1 (6 bases). Trimming left V 0 bases short and J 0 bases short, with 12 bases between. The CDR3 runs 16 residues. From germline, CDR1 is GTSNPN and CDR2 SVGIG (reference sequence). Written as DNA, the CDR3 is TGTGCCTGGAGTGTAGGGGGTACGTATAGCAATCAGCCCCAGCATTTT. It codes for CAWSVGGTYSNQPQHF.

The chain combines TRBV7-9 with TRBJ1-2; D is uncertain. This CDR3 comprises 12 residues. V shed 6 bases and J shed 5 bases, with 10 bases lying between them. Germline values: CDR1 SEHNR, CDR2 FQNEAQ (reference sequence). The CDR3 protein is CASSLPGYGYTF. CDR3 in DNA: TGTGCCAGCAGTCTACCCGGGTATGGCTACACCTTC. Filled out from reference TRBV7-9 and TRBJ1-2, the complete variable domain reads DTGVSQNPRHKITKRGQNVTFRCDPISEHNRLYWYRQTLGQGPEFLTYFQNEAQLEKSRLLSDRFSAERPKGSFSTLEIQRTEQGDSAMYLCASSLPGYGYTFGSGTRLTVV.

The chain carries TRBV4-2 and TRBJ2-1; a possible D gene is TRBD2 (5 bases). CDR1 LGHNA and CDR2 YNFKEQ come from the germline V gene. V was pared by 0 bases and J by 7 bases, with 7 bases between. CDR3 size: 13 residues. The CDR3 loop is CASSQDSENEQFF. DNA for the CDR3: TGTGCCAGCAGCCAAGATAGCGAAAATGAGCAGTTCTTC.

The gene calls are TRBV7-2 and TRBJ1-3; D is ambiguous. Germline CDR1 SGHTA, CDR2 FQGNSA. This CDR3 comprises 13 residues. The germline V and J ends were trimmed by 6 bases and 0 bases, with 6 bases remaining between them. The CDR3 loop reads CASRFSSGNTIYF. The CDR3 DNA reads as TGTGCCAGCAGATTTAGCTCTGGAAACACCATATATTTT.

The gene calls are TRBV7-2 and TRBJ2-3; 7 bases are shared with TRBD2. This CDR3 has 15 amino acids. V lost 5 bases and J lost 4; bases outside the gene matches: 9. The V gene's germline CDR1 is SGHTA and CDR2 FQGNSA. The CDR3 loop reads CASSPQRGVADTQYF. CDR3 DNA: TGTGCCAGCAGCCCACAGCGGGGAGTGGCAGATACGCAGTATTTT. Using reference TRBV7-2 and TRBJ2-3 for the parts outside the CDR3, the full variable domain is GAGVSQSPSNKVTEKGKDVELRCDPISGHTALYWYRQSLGQGLEFLIYFQGNSAPDKSGLPSDRFSAERTGGSVSTLTIQRTQQEDSAVYLCASSPQRGVADTQYFGPGTRLTVL.

This clonotype appeared a few times. V gene TRBV7-2 combines with J gene TRBJ1-2; 8 bases match TRBD1. The CDR3 totals 15 residues. The germline V gene has CDR1 SGHTA and CDR2 FQGNSA. J was trimmed by 2 bases and V by 2 bases; bases with no gene match: 4. The CDR3 region has the DNA TGTGCCAGCAGCTTAAGGACAGGGACGAACTATGGCTACACCTTC. Its translation is CASSLRTGTNYGYTF. The full variable domain, with the rest looked up from reference TRBV7-2 and TRBJ1-2, is GAGVSQSPSNKVTEKGKDVELRCDPISGHTALYWYRQSLGQGLEFLIYFQGNSAPDKSGLPSDRFSAERTGGSVSTLTIQRTQQEDSAVYLCASSLRTGTNYGYTFGSGTRLTVV.

A few counts support this clonotype. The chain employs TRBV11-3 and TRBJ2-2, with TRBD1 matching 8 bases. Germline CDR1 reads SGHNT; CDR2 reads YENEEA. The CDR3 consists of 13 residues. Unmatched junction bases numbered 4, after V lost 6 bases and J lost 7 bases. The CDR3 DNA reads as TGTGCCAGCAGACTACAGGGGGGCGGGGAGCTGTTTTTT. Protein: CASRLQGGGELFF. Using reference TRBV11-3 and TRBJ2-2 for the parts outside the CDR3, the full variable domain is EAGVVQSPRYKIIEKKQPVAFWCNPISGHNTLYWYLQNLGQGPELLIRYENEEAVDDSQLPKDRFSAERLKGVDSTLKIQPAELGDSAVYLCASRLQGGGELFFGEGSRLTVL.

This clonotype showed up just a few times. V and J are TRBV5-1 and TRBJ2-2; D is perhaps TRBD1 (6 bases). The CDR3 extends over 16 amino acids. Deletions cut 0 bases from V and 0 bases from J, with 9 bases between. CDR1 and CDR2 from the germline V gene are SGHRS and YFSETQ. The CDR3 region has the DNA TGCGCCAGCAGCTTGGGTTGGACAGCGAACACCGGGGAGCTGTTTTTT. The encoded protein is CASSLGWTANTGELFF.

The chain employs TRBV7-2 and TRBJ1-6; D uncertain. Germline CDR1 and CDR2: SGHTA and FQGNSA. The V and J ends lost 1 base and 2 bases respectively, with 6 bases between them. The CDR3 spans 15 residues. Here the CDR3 DNA reads TGTGCCAGCAGCTTAGAGCAGCCCTATAATTCACCCCTCCACTTT. Its translation: CASSLEQPYNSPLHF.

V gene TRBV7-9 combines with J gene TRBJ2-2; TRBD1 or TRBD2 may be the D gene (6 bases each). Germline CDR1 reads SEHNR; CDR2 reads FQNEAQ (reference sequence). Between the trimmed V and J ends, which lost 9 bases and 2 bases, there was a span of 16 bases. This CDR3 is built from 15 residues. CDR3 DNA: TGTGCCAGGCCCCGTGGAGGGGGAAACACCGGGGAGCTGTTTTTT. Amino acid sequence: CARPRGGGNTGELFF.

This chain uses TRBV10-3 with TRBJ2-1; D is perhaps TRBD1 (5 bases). Trimming removed 3 bases at V and 6 bases at J, with 12 bases between. Germline lookup yields CDR1 ENHRY and CDR2 SYGVKD. The CDR3 extends over 14 amino acids. The CDR3 region has the DNA TGTGCCATCAGTGATTTCGTTCAGGGCAATGAGCAGTTCTTC. Translation: CAISDFVQGNEQFF.

The chain has TRBV5-3 and TRBJ2-3; possibly TRBD1 or TRBD2 for D (5 bases each). TRBV5-3 is given ORF status, its function remaining uncertain. Trimming removed 10 bases from V and 8 bases from J, with 8 bases in between. The CDR3 has 9 residues. In nucleotides, the CDR3 is TGTGCCTATGGGGGTACGCAGTATTTT. Encoded protein: CAYGGTQYF.

V usage is TRBV4-1 and J usage is TRBJ2-5, with D perhaps matching TRBD1 or TRBD2 (5 bases each). There are 14 residues in the CDR3. The germline V and J ends were trimmed by 1 base and 5 bases, with 11 bases remaining between them. Germline V gene lookup returns CDR1 MGHRA and CDR2 YSYEKL. CDR3 amino acids: CASSQALREETQYF. In DNA form, the CDR3 reads TGCGCCAGCAGCCAAGCCCTCAGGGAGGAGACCCAGTACTTC.

The chain is built from TRBV13 and TRBJ1-3, with unresolved D. V was clipped by 5 bases and J by 0 bases, with 8 bases between them. The CDR3 contains 14 residues. Germline V CDR1 and CDR2: PRHDT, FYEKMQ (reference sequence). The CDR3 region has the DNA TGTGCCAGCAGCCAGAGTCTCTCTGGAAACACCATATATTTT. Its translation is CASSQSLSGNTIYF.

The V and J genes are TRBV13 and TRBJ1-1; no firm D call. The germline V and J ends were trimmed by 0 bases and 2 bases, with 19 bases remaining between them. The CDR3 covers 18 residues. Germline CDR1 and CDR2: PRHDT and FYEKMQ (reference sequence). Written as DNA, the CDR3 is TGTGCCAGCAGCTTAGGCCCCATGACCCCAGGCCGAAACACTGAAGCTTTCTTT. Translated: CASSLGPMTPGRNTEAFF.

This chain links TRBV7-6 with TRBJ1-1, with 7 bases identical to TRBD1. Germline loops: CDR1 SGHVS, CDR2 FNYEAQ. This CDR3 has 17 amino acids. V lost 5 bases to trimming and J lost 1 base; unmatched junction nucleotides: 13. The CDR3 DNA reads TGTGCCAGCAGCCGCACAGGGGCTCCTCTACCGAACACTGAAGCTTTCTTT. Protein: CASSRTGAPLPNTEAFF.

The V call is TRBV20-1, the J call TRBJ2-1; 9 nucleotides align to TRBD2. There are 16 residues in the CDR3. Losses at the gene ends were 3 bases for V and 8 bases for J; bases not matched to a gene: 14. Looked up from germline, CDR1 is DFQATT and CDR2 is SNEGSKA (reference sequence). Here the CDR3 reads CSASSPDSGSLDEQFF. The CDR3 nucleotides read TGCAGTGCTAGCTCCCCGGATAGCGGGAGCTTGGATGAGCAGTTCTTC.